This T cell receptor (beta chain) appears in the sequencing data of a study of radiotherapy plus CTLA-4 blockade in lung cancer. In germline, CDR1 is SGHRS, CDR2 YFSETQ. V lost 4 bases, J lost 4 bases, and 3 bases stayed unmatched. The CDR3 sequence is 13 residues long. Assay: immunoSEQ multiplex PCR; the TCRdb copy retains only in-frame clones and omits some. The profile shows roughly 110,000 clones, roughly 86% of them singletons. This specimen was peripheral blood, taken from a patient treated with radiotherapy plus ipilimumab. This TCR was recovered from a human donor with non-small cell lung cancer that progressed on radiotherapy plus ipilimumab. Some clones in this sample may be carry-over from other donors' samples. The chain uses TRBV5-1 and TRBJ1-1; 8 bases align to TRBD1. CDR3 DNA: TGCGCCAGCAGCACAGGGGGTGGCACTGAAGCTTTCTTT. It is translated as CASSTGGGTEAFF.